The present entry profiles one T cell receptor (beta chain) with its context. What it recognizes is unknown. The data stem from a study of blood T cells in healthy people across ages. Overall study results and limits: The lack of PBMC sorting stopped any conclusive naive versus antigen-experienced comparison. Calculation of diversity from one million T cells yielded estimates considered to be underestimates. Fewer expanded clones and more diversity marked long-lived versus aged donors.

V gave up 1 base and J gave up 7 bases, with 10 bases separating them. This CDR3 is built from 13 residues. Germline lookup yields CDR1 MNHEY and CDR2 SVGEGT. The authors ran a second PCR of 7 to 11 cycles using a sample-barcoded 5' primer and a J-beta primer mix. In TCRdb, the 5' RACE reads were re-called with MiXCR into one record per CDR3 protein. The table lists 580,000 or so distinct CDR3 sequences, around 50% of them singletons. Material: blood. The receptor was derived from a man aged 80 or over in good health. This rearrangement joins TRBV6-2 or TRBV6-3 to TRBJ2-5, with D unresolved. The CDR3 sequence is CASSYLPSATQYF. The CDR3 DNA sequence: TGTGCCAGCAGTTACTTACCCAGCGCGACCCAGTACTTC.